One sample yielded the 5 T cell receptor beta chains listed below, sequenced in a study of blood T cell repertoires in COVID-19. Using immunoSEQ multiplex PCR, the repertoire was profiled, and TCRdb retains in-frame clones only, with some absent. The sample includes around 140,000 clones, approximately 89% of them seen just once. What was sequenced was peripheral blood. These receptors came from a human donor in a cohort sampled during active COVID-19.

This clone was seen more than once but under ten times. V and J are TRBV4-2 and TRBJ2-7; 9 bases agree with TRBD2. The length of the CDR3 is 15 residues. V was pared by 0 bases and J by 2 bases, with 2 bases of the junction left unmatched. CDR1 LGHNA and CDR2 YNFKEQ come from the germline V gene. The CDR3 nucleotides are TGTGCCAGCAGCCAAGAGAGCGGGGGGCCCTACGAGCAGTACTTC. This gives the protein CASSQESGGPYEQYF.

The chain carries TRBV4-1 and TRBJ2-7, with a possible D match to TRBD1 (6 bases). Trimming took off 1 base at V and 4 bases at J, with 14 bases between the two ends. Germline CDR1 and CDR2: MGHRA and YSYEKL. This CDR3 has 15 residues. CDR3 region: CASSQGWTEGYEQYF. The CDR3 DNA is TGCGCCAGCAGCCAAGGGTGGACAGAGGGATACGAGCAGTACTTC.

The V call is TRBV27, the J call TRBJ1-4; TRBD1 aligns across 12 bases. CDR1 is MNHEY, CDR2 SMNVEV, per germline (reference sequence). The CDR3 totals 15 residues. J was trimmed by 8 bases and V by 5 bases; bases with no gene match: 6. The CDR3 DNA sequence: TGTGCCAGCAGTAGCGGGACAGGGGGCCGGGAAAAACTGTTTTTT. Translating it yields CASSSGTGGREKLFF. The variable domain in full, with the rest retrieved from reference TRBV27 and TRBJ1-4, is EAQVTQNPRYLITVTGKKLTVTCSQNMNHEYMSWYRQDPGLGLRQIYYSMNVEVTDKGDVPEGYKVSRKEKRNFPLILESPSPNQTSLYFCASSSGTGGREKLFFGSGTQLSVL.

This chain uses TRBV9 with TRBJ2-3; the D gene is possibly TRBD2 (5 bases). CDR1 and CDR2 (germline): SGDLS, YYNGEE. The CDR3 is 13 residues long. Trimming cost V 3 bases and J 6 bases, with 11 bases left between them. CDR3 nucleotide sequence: TGTGCCAGCAGCGACCCAACGGGGGATACGCAGTATTTT. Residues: CASSDPTGDTQYF.

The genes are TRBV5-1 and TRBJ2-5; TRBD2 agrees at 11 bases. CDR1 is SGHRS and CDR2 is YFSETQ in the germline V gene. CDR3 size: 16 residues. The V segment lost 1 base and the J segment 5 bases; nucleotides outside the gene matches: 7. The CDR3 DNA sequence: TGCGCCAGCAGCTTGCCGCTAGCGGGGGGTTTGGAGACCCAGTACTTC. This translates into CASSLPLAGGLETQYF.